This T cell receptor beta chain originates from a study of Graves' ophthalmopathy and Graves' hyperthyroidism. Study-level information: There was a collection of peripheral blood at initial diagnosis, before any treatment. Study-wide results and caveats: Also, most clonotypes expanded in the thyroid above 0.001 frequency appeared in blood.

There are many counts of this clonotype. No antigen is known for it. The CDR3 contains 15 residues. Trimming at V came to 6 bases and at J to 0 bases, leaving 8 bases not matched to a gene. Germline values: CDR1 SGHTA, CDR2 FQGNSA. From RNA, the CDR3 regions of TCR beta chains were amplified and sequenced. HTBI-primed RT-PCR formed the first round, and a multiplex PCR formed the second. One entry per CDR3 protein, called by TCRdb with MiXCR from the multiplex PCR reads. The sample carries fewer than 650,000 distinct CDR3 sequences, 22% recorded once. Hyperthyroidism patients were newly diagnosed, under 2 months' duration, aged 18 to 65. Each diagnosis was determined on the basis of clinical symptoms, serum thyroxine, TRAb, thyroid ultrasound and orbital computed tomography.

Sample: peripheral blood. The chain joins TRBV7-2 to TRBJ2-7; 7 positions agree with TRBD2. This receptor was taken from a woman aged 18-35 years with stable Graves' hyperthyroidism. Some clones in this sample may be carry-over from other donors' samples. The CDR3 sequence: CASSSRLADSYEQYF. The CDR3 nucleotides are TGTGCCAGCAGTTCCCGGCTAGCGGACTCCTACGAGCAGTACTTC.